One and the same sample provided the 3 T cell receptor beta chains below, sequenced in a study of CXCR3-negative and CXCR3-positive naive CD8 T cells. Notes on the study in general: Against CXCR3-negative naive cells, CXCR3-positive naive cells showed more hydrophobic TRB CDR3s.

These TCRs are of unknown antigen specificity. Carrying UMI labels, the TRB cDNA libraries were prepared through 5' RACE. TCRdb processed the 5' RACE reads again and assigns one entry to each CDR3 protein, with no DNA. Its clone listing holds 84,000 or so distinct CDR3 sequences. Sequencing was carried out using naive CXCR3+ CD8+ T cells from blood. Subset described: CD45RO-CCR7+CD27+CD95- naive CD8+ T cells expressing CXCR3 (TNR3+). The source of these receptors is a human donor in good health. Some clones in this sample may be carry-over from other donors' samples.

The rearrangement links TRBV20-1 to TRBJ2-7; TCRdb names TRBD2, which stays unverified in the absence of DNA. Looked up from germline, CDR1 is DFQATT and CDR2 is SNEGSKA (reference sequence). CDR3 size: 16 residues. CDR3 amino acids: CSAPWTSGWSSYEQYF.

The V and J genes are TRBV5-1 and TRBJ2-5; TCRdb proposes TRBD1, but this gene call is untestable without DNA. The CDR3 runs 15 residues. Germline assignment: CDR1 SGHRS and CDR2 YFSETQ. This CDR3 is CASSLSGAEQETQYF.

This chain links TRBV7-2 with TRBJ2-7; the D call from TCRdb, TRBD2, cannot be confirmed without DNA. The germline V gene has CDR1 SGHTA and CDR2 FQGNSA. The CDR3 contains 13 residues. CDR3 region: CASSLYGSGEQYF.